Described below is a single TCR beta chain sequence and its context. Its antigen has not been determined. CDR1 GTSNPN and CDR2 SVGIG are derived from the germline V gene (reference sequence). The CDR3, from cysteine to phenylalanine, totals 12 residues. Only the protein is on record. The entry originates in a study of T cell clusters in autoimmune cytopenias (dated by TCRdb to between 2019 and 2020). Concerning the study at large: TRB sequencing reached a median depth of 51,575 reads per sample and yielded a median of roughly 2,500 distinct TRB clonotypes per sample. The study aimed to test whether autoimmune cytopenia patients carry a disease-specific immune repertoire signature usable as a blood-based biomarker. TRB and IGH repertoires from peripheral blood were sequenced in autoimmune cytopenia patients at active disease and during treatment follow-up, with healthy, CLL and autoimmune hepatitis controls included alongside.

Each sample's TRB amplification started from 250 ng of peripheral blood genomic DNA, which corresponds to 35,000 to 45,000 genome equivalents. The investigation overall reported the following: Compared with active autoimmune hepatitis patients, healthy donors had almost three times as many exclusive TRB clusters, a finding consistent with an autoimmunity-wide signature. The cluster-lack signature was not seen for secondary cytopenia versus CLL, apparently masked by the dominant lymphoma-associated repertoire. The T cell clusters were only ever defined in silico, so experimental validation of their functional role was still needed. GLIPH results suggested that primary autoimmune cytopenia patients were missing physiological T cell clusters, with 50 or so clusters found only in healthy donors compared with 15 to 20 found only in patients. The TRB repertoire shifts, including less even repertoires in secondary cytopenia and CLL, mostly reflected lymphoma bias and not autoimmunity.

To amplify TRB rearrangements, a touch-down multiplex PCR protocol was run with the TRB-A and TRB-B primer pools combined in a single tube. Illumina adapters and sample indices were added to the amplicons through two consecutive PCR reactions using Phusion HS II polymerase. Amplicons were gel-purified with the NucleoSpin Gel and PCR Clean-up kit, then quantified by Qubit and quality-checked on an Agilent 2100 Bioanalyzer. Sequencing of the libraries was done on an Illumina MiSeq with paired-end, single-indexed, 600-cycle runs. Per the original workflow: TRB reads were aligned and assembled with MiXCR version 2.1.12 using the default MiXCR reference library. A clone was defined by each unique CDR3 nucleotide sequence, and the analysis included only productive sequences supported by at least two reads. To assess repertoire diversity, an R script computed alpha-parameterized diversity profiles (alpha 0 to 5), which included the Shannon (alpha 1) and Simpson (alpha 2) indices. Combinatorial TRB VJ usage was calculated with the tcR package and was compared between cohorts by principal component analysis performed with ade4. GLIPH clustering of TCRbeta CDR3s was carried out on cohort pairs matched by age and read depth, and cluster frequencies were compared by Wilcoxon test. The reads, reprocessed by TCRdb, yield one row per CDR3 protein sequence and no DNA. These V and J calls rely on TCRdb rather than the paper's analysis. This sample's table carries several thousand distinct CDR3 sequences. The ten largest clones add up to 3.5% of the sample.

This receptor was obtained from a human donor with an autoimmune cytopenia or autoimmune hepatitis (not recorded which). Sequenced sample: peripheral blood. The V and J genes are TRBV30 and TRBJ1-1; TCRdb outputs TRBD1, but without DNA this stays unchecked. CDR3 loop: CAWITGFTEAFF.